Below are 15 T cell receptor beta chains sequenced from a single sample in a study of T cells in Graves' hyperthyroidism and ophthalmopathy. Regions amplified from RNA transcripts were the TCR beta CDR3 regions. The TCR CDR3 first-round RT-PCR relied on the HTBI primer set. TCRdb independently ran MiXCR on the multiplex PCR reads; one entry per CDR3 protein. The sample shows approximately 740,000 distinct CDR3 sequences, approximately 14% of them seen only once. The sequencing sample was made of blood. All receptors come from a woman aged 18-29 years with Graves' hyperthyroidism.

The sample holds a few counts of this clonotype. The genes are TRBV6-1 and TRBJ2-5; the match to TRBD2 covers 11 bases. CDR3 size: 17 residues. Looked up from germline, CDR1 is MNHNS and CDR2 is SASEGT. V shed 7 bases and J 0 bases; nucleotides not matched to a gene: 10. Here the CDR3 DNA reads TGTGCCAGCACCGCACTCCGACTAGCGGGGTACCAAGAGACCCAGTACTTC. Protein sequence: CASTALRLAGYQETQYF.

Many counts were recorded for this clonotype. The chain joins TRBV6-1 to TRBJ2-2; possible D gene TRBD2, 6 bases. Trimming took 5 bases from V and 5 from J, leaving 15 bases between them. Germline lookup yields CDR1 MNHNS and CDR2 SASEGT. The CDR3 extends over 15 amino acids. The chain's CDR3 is CASSLRLGGTGELFF. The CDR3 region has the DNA TGTGCCAGCAGTCTCCGACTAGGAGGGACCGGGGAGCTGTTTTTT.

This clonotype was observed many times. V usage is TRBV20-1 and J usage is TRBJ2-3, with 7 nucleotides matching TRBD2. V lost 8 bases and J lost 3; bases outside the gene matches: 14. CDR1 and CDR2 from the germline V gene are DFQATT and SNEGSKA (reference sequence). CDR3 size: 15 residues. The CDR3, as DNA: TGCAGTTCCCCCAGGGCGGGAGAGGGGACAGATACGCAGTATTTT. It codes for CSSPRAGEGTDTQYF.

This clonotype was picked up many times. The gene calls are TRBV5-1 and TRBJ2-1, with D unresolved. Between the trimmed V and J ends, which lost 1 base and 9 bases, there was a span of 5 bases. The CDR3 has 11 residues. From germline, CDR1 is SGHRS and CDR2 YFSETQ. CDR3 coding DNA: TGCGCCAGCAGCTTGACGGCTGAGCAGTTCTTC. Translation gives CASSLTAEQFF. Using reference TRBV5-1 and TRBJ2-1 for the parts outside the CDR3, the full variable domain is KAGVTQTPRYLIKTRGQQVTLSCSPISGHRSVSWYQQTPGQGLQFLFEYFSETQRNKGNFPGRFSGRQFSNSRSEMNVSTLELGDSALYLCASSLTAEQFFGPGTRLTVL.

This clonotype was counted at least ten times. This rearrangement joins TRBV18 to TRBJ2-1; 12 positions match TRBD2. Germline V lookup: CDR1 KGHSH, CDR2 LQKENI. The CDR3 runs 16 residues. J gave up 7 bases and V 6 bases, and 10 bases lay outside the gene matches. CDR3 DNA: TGTGCCAGCTCGTACCAACTAGCGGGAGGTCGTAATGAGCAGTTCTTC. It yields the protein CASSYQLAGGRNEQFF.

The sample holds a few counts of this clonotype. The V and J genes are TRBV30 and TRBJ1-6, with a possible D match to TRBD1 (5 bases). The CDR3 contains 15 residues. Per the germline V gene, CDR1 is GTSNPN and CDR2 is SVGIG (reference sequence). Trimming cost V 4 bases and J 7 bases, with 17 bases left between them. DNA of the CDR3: TGTGCCTGGATGAGGAGCAGGGCGAAGAATTCACCCCTCCACTTT. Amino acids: CAWMRSRAKNSPLHF.

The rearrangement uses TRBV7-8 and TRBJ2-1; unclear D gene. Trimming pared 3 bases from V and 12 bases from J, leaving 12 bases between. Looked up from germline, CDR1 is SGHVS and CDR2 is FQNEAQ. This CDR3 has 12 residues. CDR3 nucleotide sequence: TGTGCCAGCAGCTTCTACCCCCAGAGGCAGTTCTTC. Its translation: CASSFYPQRQFF.

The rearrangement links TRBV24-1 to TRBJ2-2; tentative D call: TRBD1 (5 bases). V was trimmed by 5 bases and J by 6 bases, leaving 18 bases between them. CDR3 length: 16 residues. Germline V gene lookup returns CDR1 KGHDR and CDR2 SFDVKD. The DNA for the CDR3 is TGTGCCACCAGTGGCGCTTTCCAGGGTAATCCCGGGGAGCTGTTTTTT. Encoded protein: CATSGAFQGNPGELFF.

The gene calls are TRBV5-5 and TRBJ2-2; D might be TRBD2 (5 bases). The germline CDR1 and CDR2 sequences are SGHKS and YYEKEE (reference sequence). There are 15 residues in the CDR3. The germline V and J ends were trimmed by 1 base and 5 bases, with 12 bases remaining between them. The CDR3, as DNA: TGTGCCAGCAGCTTGATACTCCCGGGGACCGGGGAGCTGTTTTTT. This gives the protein CASSLILPGTGELFF.

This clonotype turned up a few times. CDR3 nucleotide sequence: TGTGCCAGCAGTGCCCCTGGGGGGATGGTTTTCTTT. Translated, it gives CASSAPGGMVFF. V and J are TRBV28 and TRBJ1-1; TRBD1 might be the D (5 bases). Germline CDR1 is MDHEN and CDR2 is SYDVKM. The ends were cut back, 5 bases at V and 13 bases at J, with 17 bases in the middle. This CDR3 region has 12 residues.

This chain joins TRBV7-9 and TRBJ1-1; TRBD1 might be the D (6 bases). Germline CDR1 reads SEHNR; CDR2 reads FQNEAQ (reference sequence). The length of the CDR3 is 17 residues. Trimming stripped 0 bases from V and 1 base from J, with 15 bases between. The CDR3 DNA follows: TGTGCCAGCAGCTTAGCCGGGACACTGCCCGAGAACACTGAAGCTTTCTTT. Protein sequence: CASSLAGTLPENTEAFF.

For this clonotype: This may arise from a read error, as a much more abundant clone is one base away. Written as DNA, the CDR3 is TGTACCAGCTCGTTAGTGAGCGGGACCCAGTACTTC. Its protein product is CTSSLVSGTQYF. The chain couples TRBV7-8 to TRBJ2-5, with a weak D call TRBD2 (5 bases). The CDR3 sequence is 12 residues long. Germline lookup yields CDR1 SGHVS and CDR2 FQNEAQ.

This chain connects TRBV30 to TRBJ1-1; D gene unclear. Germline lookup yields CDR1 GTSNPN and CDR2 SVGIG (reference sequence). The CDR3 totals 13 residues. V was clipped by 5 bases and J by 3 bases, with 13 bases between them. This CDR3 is CAWFRLRHTEAFF. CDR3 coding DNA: TGTGCCTGGTTTCGATTGAGGCACACTGAAGCTTTCTTT.

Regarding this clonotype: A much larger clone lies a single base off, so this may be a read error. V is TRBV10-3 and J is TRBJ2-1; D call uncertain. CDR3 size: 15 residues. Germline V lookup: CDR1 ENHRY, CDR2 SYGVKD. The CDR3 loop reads CAIGEPGAHYNEQFF. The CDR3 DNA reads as TGTGCCATCGGTGAGCCGGGCGCGCACTACAATGAGCAGTTCTTC.

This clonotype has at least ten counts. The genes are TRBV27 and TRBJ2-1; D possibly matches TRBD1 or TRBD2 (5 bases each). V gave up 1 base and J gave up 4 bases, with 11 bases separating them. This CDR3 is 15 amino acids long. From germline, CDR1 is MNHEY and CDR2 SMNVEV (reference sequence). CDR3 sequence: CASSLYTGPYNEQFF. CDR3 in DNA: TGTGCCAGCAGTTTATACACGGGACCTTACAATGAGCAGTTCTTC.